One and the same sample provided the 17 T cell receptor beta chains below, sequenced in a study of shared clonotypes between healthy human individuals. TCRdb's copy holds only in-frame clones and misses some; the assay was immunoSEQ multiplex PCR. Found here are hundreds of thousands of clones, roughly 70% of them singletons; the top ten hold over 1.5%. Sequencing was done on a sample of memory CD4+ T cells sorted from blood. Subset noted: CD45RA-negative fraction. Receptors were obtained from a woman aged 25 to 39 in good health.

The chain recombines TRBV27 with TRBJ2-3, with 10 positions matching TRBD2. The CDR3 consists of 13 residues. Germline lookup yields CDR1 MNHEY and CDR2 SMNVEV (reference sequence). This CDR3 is CGLAGVGEDTQYF. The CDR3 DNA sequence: TGTGGCCTAGCGGGAGTAGGGGAAGATACGCAGTATTTT.

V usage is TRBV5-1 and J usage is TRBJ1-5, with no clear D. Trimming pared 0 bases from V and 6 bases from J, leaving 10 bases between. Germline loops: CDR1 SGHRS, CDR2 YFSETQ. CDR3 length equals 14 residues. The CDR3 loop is CASSLEAERQPQHF. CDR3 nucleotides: TGCGCCAGCAGCTTGGAGGCAGAACGTCAGCCCCAGCATTTT.

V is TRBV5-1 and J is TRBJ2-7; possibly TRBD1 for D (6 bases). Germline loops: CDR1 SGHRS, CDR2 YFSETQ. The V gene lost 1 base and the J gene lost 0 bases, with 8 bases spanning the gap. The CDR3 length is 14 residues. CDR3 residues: CASSLRQDSYEQYF. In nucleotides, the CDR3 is TGCGCCAGCAGCTTGCGACAGGACTCCTACGAGCAGTACTTC.

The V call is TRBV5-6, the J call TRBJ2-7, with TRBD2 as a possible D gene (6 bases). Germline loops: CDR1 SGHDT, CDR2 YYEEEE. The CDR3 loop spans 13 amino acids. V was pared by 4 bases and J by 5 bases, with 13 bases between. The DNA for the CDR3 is TGTGCCAGCAGCCCGGGAGAGGGGAACGAGCAGTACTTC. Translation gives CASSPGEGNEQYF.

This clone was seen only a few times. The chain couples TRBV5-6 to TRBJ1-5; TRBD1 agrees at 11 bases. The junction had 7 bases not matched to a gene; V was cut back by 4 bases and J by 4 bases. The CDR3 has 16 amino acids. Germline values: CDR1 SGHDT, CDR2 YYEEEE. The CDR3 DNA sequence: TGTGCCAGCAGCCGGGACAGGGGGAACCTAAATCAGCCCCAGCATTTT. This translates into CASSRDRGNLNQPQHF.

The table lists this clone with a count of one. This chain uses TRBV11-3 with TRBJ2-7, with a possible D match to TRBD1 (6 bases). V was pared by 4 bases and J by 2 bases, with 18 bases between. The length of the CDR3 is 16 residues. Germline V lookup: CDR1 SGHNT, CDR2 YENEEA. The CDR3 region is CASSSGGSGHTYEQYF. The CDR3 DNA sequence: TGTGCCAGCAGCTCCGGCGGATCGGGACACACCTACGAGCAGTACTTC.

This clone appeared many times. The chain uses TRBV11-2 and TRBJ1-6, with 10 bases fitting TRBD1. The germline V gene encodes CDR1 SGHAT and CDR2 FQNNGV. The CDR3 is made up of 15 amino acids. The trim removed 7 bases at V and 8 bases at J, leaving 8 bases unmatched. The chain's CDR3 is CASTLEGQGYSPLHF. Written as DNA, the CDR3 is TGTGCCAGCACCCTGGAGGGACAGGGGTATTCACCCCTCCACTTT.

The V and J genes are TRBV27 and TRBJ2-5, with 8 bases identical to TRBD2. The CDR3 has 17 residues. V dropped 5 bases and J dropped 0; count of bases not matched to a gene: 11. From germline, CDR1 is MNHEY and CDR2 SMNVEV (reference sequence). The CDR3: CASSDLTSATYQETQYF. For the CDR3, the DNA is TGTGCCAGCAGTGACCTGACTAGCGCAACGTACCAAGAGACCCAGTACTTC.

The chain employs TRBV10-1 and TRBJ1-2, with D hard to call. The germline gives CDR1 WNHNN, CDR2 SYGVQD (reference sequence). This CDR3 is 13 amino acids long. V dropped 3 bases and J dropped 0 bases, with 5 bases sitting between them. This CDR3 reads CASSDRTNYGYTF. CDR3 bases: TGCGCCAGCAGTGACCGTACTAACTATGGCTACACCTTC.

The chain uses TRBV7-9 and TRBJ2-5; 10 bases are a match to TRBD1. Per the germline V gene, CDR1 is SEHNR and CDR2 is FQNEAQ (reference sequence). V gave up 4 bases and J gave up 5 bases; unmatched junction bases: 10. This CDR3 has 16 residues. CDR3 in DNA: TGTGCCAGCAGCTCCTCATGGACAGGGGGGATCGAGACCCAGTACTTC. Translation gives CASSSSWTGGIETQYF.

CDR3 region: CASSSYFGGGLTLSYNEQFF. The CDR3 DNA sequence: TGTGCCAGCAGTTCCTACTTTGGTGGGGGTTTAACCCTTTCCTACAATGAGCAGTTCTTC. The chain uses TRBV28 and TRBJ2-1, with D perhaps TRBD1 or TRBD2 (5 bases each). In germline, CDR1 is MDHEN, CDR2 SYDVKM. Trimming removed 4 bases at V and 1 base at J, with 26 bases between. This CDR3 is built from 20 residues. The whole variable domain, filled in from reference TRBV28 and TRBJ2-1, reads DVKVTQSSRYLVKRTGEKVFLECVQDMDHENMFWYRQDPGLGLRLIYFSYDVKMKEKGDIPEGYSVSREKKERFSLILESASTNQTSMYLCASSSYFGGGLTLSYNEQFFGPGTRLTVL.

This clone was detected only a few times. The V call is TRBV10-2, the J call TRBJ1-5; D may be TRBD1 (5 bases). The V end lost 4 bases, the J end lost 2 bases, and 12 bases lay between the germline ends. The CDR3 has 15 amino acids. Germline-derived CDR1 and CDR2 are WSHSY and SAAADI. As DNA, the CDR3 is TGCGCCAGCAGTGTTGGGGGAGGAGGCAATCAGCCCCAGCATTTT. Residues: CASSVGGGGNQPQHF.

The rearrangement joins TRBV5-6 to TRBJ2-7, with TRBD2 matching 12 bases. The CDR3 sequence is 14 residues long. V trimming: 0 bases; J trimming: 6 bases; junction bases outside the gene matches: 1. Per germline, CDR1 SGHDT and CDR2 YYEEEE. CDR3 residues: CASSLGLAGVEQYF. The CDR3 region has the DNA TGTGCCAGCAGCTTGGGACTAGCGGGAGTCGAGCAGTACTTC.

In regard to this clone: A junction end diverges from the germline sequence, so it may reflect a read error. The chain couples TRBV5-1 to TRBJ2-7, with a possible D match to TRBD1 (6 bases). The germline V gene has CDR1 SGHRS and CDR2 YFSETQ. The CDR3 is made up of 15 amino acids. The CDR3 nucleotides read TGCGTCAGCAGCTTGGGGGCGGAGAACTCCTACGAGCAGTACTTC. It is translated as CVSSLGAENSYEQYF.

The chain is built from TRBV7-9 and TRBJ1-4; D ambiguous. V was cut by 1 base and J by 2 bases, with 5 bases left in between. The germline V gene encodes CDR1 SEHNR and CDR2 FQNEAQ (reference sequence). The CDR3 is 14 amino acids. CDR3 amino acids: CASSLVGTNEKLFF. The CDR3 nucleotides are TGTGCCAGCAGCTTAGTGGGTACTAATGAAAAACTGTTTTTT.

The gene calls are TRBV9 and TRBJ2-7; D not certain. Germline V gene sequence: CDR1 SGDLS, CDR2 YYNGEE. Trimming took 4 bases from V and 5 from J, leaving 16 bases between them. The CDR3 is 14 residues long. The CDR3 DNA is TGTGCCAGCAGCCAAGGTCGGGTTCTAAACGAGCAGTACTTC. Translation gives CASSQGRVLNEQYF. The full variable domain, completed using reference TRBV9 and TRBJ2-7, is DSGVTQTPKHLITATGQRVTLRCSPRSGDLSVYWYQQSLDQGLQFLIQYYNGEERAKGNILERFSAQQFPDLHSELNLSSLELGDSALYFCASSQGRVLNEQYFGPGTRLTVT.

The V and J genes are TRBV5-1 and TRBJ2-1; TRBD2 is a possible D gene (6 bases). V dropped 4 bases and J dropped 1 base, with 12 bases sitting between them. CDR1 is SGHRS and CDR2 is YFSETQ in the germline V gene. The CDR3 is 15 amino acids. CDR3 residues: CASSPDYLSYNEQFF. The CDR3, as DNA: TGCGCCAGCAGCCCGGACTATCTTTCCTACAATGAGCAGTTCTTC.